This T cell receptor (beta chain) was found in a study of blood T cells in healthy people across ages. At the level of the study: The template switching approach captured approximately one barcoded beta molecule for every two T cells.

As regards this clonotype: The final CDR3 position lacks the conserved phenylalanine or tryptophan, pointing to a likely read error. No DNA is shown, since the ends of the CDR3 on it are uncertain; the CDR3 is the one TCRdb lists.

The study drew donors from healthy Caucasian individuals in Russia aged about 6 to 95. Every donor contributed approximately 10 milliliters of peripheral blood by blood draw. Each sample used at least 6 million PBMCs. From its first to its last residue, the CDR3 has 12 amino acids. The germline V gene has CDR1 SGHAT and CDR2 FQDESV (reference sequence). The use of a sample-barcoded 5' primer and a J-beta primer mix characterized a second PCR of about 7 to 12 cycles. TCRdb analysed the 5' RACE reads with MiXCR anew, one entry per CDR3 protein. The sample records roughly 650,000 distinct CDR3 sequences, approximately 30% being singletons.

This TCR came from a woman older than 75 in good health. The sample taken for sequencing was blood. This chain connects TRBV11-1 to TRBJ2-7; the tabulated D call, TRBD1, remains unverified against the DNA. CDR3: CASSLEGQGWYC.